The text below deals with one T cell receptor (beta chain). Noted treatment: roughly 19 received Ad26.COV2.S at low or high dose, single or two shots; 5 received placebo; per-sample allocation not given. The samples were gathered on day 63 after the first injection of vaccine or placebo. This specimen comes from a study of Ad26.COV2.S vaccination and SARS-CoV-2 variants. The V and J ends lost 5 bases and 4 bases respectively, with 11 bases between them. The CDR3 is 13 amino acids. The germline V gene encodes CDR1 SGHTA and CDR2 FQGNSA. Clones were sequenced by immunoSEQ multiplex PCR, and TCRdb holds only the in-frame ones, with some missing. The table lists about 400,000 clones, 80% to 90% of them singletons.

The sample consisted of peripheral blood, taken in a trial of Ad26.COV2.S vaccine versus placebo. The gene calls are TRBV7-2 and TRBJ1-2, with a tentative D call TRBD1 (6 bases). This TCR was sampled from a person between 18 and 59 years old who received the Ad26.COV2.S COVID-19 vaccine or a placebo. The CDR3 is CASSPGQGYGYTF. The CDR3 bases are TGTGCCAGCAGCCCGGGACAAGGCTATGGCTACACCTTC.